Detailed here is one T cell receptor beta chain. Its antigen is as yet unknown. This sample stems from a study of shared clonotypes between healthy human individuals. Study-level information: Three plates each covered CD4 naive and memory; CD8 naive two, CD8 memory one.

Whole-study results and caveats: Some clonotypes were shared by all four sorted-subset donors, while others were not shared. The non-shared ones had lower generation probabilities than the shared ones. Naive subsets, compared against memory subsets, generally had larger estimated richness values.

Each subset's genomic DNA was split evenly across several immunoSEQ plates. This table comes from immunoSEQ multiplex PCR, and its TCRdb copy is limited to in-frame clones, with some not included. The sample records around 2.5 million clones, more than 85% being singletons. The V and J ends lost 4 bases and 8 bases, in that order; junction bases with no gene match: 14. CDR1 and CDR2 (germline): SGHRS, YFSETQ. The CDR3 spans 17 residues. The sample consisted of naive CD4+ T cells from PBMCs. The subset here: CD45RA+ positively selected. The V gene is TRBV5-1, the J gene TRBJ2-1; 11 bases map to TRBD2. This receptor was identified in a man in his late teens or twenties in good health. Some clones in this sample may be carry-over from other donors' samples. The CDR3 coding sequence is TGCGCCAGCAGCCCAACGACTAGCGGGACCACAGTCGATGAGCAGTTCTTC. Translated: CASSPTTSGTTVDEQFF. Complete variable domain (other parts from reference TRBV5-1 and TRBJ2-1): KAGVTQTPRYLIKTRGQQVTLSCSPISGHRSVSWYQQTPGQGLQFLFEYFSETQRNKGNFPGRFSGRQFSNSRSEMNVSTLELGDSALYLCASSPTTSGTTVDEQFFGPGTRLTVL.